The 20 T cell receptor beta chains given below trace back to one sample, sequenced in a study of cytotoxic CD8 clonotypes in ibrutinib-treated CLL. TCRdb's copy holds only in-frame clones and misses some; the assay was immunoSEQ multiplex PCR. This sample has fewer than 85,000 clones, with roughly three quarters found just once. The sample in question was PBMCs, obtained after 12 months of ibrutinib treatment. The receptors originated from a human donor with chronic lymphocytic leukemia.

The V gene is TRBV6-6, the J gene TRBJ1-1; D is ambiguous. Trimming shortened V by 2 bases and J by 1 base, and 11 bases separated the two germline ends. Germline V gene data show CDR1 as MNHNY and CDR2 as SVGAGI (reference sequence). The CDR3 is 15 residues long. The CDR3 is CASSYAGDKNTEAFF. CDR3 in DNA: TGTGCCAGCAGTTACGCAGGAGACAAGAACACTGAAGCTTTCTTT.

The chain employs TRBV6-5 and TRBJ1-3; D gene uncertain. The V and J ends lost 5 bases and 4 bases respectively, with 15 bases between them. Germline assignment: CDR1 MNHEY and CDR2 SVGAGI. This CDR3 is 15 amino acids long. The chain's CDR3 is CASSTRRSGGNTIYF. CDR3 coding DNA: TGTGCCAGCAGTACAAGACGGTCGGGAGGAAACACCATATATTTT.

CDR3 coding DNA: TGTGCCAGCTCGTCCCTCCCCTTAGCGAACACCGGGGAGCTGTTTTTT. Translated: CASSSLPLANTGELFF. This chain links TRBV18 with TRBJ2-2, with unresolved D. Germline CDR1 KGHSH, CDR2 LQKENI. Between the trimmed V and J ends, which lost 6 bases and 0 bases, there was a span of 14 bases. The CDR3 is made up of 16 amino acids.

CDR3 DNA: TGTGCCAGCTCACCACCGGAGACGGCTGAGCAGTTCTTC. Translation gives CASSPPETAEQFF. The chain employs TRBV18 and TRBJ2-1; D call uncertain. The CDR3 is made up of 13 amino acids. V lost 0 bases and J lost 9, with 9 bases in between. Germline V gene lookup returns CDR1 KGHSH and CDR2 LQKENI.

This clone came up a few times. The rearrangement uses TRBV6-5 and TRBJ2-5, with D hard to call. V lost 3 bases and J lost 1, with 12 bases in between. The CDR3 length is 15 residues. Germline loops: CDR1 MNHEY, CDR2 SVGAGI. CDR3 DNA: TGTGCCAGCAGTTATGGCCCGGCGGCCCAAGAGACCCAGTACTTC. The encoded protein is CASSYGPAAQETQYF.

V usage is TRBV28 and J usage is TRBJ1-6; no reliable D call. The V end was cut by 7 bases, the J end by 6 bases, with 7 bases between. The V gene's germline CDR1 is MDHEN and CDR2 SYDVKM. CDR3 length: 12 residues. CDR3 sequence: CASTEFNSPLHF. DNA of the CDR3: TGTGCCAGCACGGAGTTTAATTCACCCCTCCACTTT.

Only a few counts were recorded for this clone. The chain joins TRBV6-1 to TRBJ1-1, with D unclear. Trimming took off 4 bases at V and 7 bases at J, with 13 bases between the two ends. This CDR3 is built from 13 residues. CDR1 is MNHNS, CDR2 SASEGT, per germline. The CDR3 nucleotides read TGTGCCAGCAGTGTAGACCACAAGGTTGAAGCTTTCTTT. Protein: CASSVDHKVEAFF.

This chain uses TRBV7-9 with TRBJ2-5, with a possible D match to TRBD2 (5 bases). The CDR3 extends over 14 amino acids. The ends were cut back, 5 bases at V and 5 bases at J, with 15 bases in the middle. Germline values: CDR1 SEHNR, CDR2 FQNEAQ (reference sequence). CDR3 in amino acids: CASSRGLTGETQYF. CDR3 nucleotides: TGTGCCAGCAGCCGGGGTCTTACTGGGGAGACCCAGTACTTC.

V and J are TRBV7-9 and TRBJ1-3; D unclear. CDR3 length: 14 amino acids. With 1 base removed from V and 4 bases from J, the gap between germline ends came to 8 bases. CDR1 is SEHNR, CDR2 FQNEAQ, per germline (reference sequence). This chain's CDR3 is CASSLGQPGNTIYF. The CDR3 coding sequence is TGTGCCAGCAGCTTAGGGCAGCCGGGAAACACCATATATTTT.

The rearrangement joins TRBV5-1 to TRBJ2-3; no reliable D call. Trimming took 0 bases from V and 2 from J, leaving 7 bases between them. The CDR3 length is 14 residues. From germline, CDR1 is SGHRS and CDR2 YFSETQ. The CDR3, as DNA: TGCGCCAGCAGCTTGGTTGACCCCACAGATACGCAGTATTTT. Translation: CASSLVDPTDTQYF.

This clone was seen a handful of times. This chain links TRBV7-3 with TRBJ1-1, with D unresolved. This CDR3 is 15 amino acids long. V was cut by 1 base and J by 1 base, with 10 bases left in between. The germline V gene has CDR1 SGHTA and CDR2 FQGTGA. The CDR3 spells CASSLNGPPNTEAFF. In DNA, the CDR3 is TGTGCCAGCAGCTTAAATGGGCCCCCGAACACTGAAGCTTTCTTT.

This clone was counted a single time. The chain is built from TRBV10-2 and TRBJ1-1; D perhaps matches TRBD1 (6 bases). The V end lost 6 bases, the J end lost 4 bases, and 18 bases lay between the germline ends. From germline, CDR1 is WSHSY and CDR2 SAAADI. CDR3 length equals 15 residues. The CDR3 DNA follows: TGCGCCAGCAGCCCAGCGCAGGGGTTGACCACTGAAGCTTTCTTT. Protein sequence: CASSPAQGLTTEAFF.

The chain couples TRBV5-4 to TRBJ2-3; unclear D gene. The CDR3 extends over 13 amino acids. Germline-derived CDR1 and CDR2 are SGHNT and YYREEE (reference sequence). Trimming stripped 0 bases from V and 4 bases from J, with 6 bases between. The CDR3 region is CASSLGWADTQYF. As DNA, the CDR3 is TGTGCCAGCAGCTTGGGGTGGGCAGATACGCAGTATTTT. Full variable domain (outside the CDR3, taken from reference TRBV5-4 and TRBJ2-3): ETGVTQSPTHLIKTRGQQVTLRCSSQSGHNTVSWYQQALGQGPQFIFQYYREEENGRGNFPPRFSGLQFPNYSSELNVNALELDDSALYLCASSLGWADTQYFGPGTRLTVL.

The CDR3 nucleotides read TGTGCCAGCAGCTTGGTGCCGGGGGGTTTCACTGAAGCTTTCTTT. It encodes CASSLVPGGFTEAFF. The chain carries TRBV5-5 and TRBJ1-1, with D maybe TRBD1 (5 bases). The V end lost 0 bases, the J end lost 4 bases, and 13 bases lay between the germline ends. This CDR3 has 15 residues. CDR1 is SGHKS and CDR2 is YYEKEE in the germline V gene (reference sequence).

This sequence joins TRBV10-3 and TRBJ1-4; D may be TRBD1 (5 bases). The CDR3 length is 14 residues. The V end was cut by 0 bases, the J end by 7 bases, with 9 bases between. Germline CDR1 is ENHRY and CDR2 is SYGVKD. The CDR3 region has the DNA TGTGCCATCAGTGAGTCGGGGGTTAGTGAAAAACTGTTTTTT. Amino acids: CAISESGVSEKLFF.

The count of this clone is one. The rearrangement uses TRBV2 and TRBJ1-2; D is possibly TRBD1 (5 bases). CDR3 size: 16 residues. Germline V lookup: CDR1 SNHLY, CDR2 FYNNEI. V was shortened by 11 bases and J by 4 bases, with 26 bases between the two germline ends. CDR3 DNA sequence: TGTGCCTGGGGGTGGCGATTACCCTTCCTATTCTATGGCTACACCTTC. Its translation: CAWGWRLPFLFYGYTF. The full variable domain, its missing parts supplied by reference TRBV2 and TRBJ1-2, is EPEVTQTPSHQVTQMGQEVILRCVPISNHLYFYWYRQILGQKVEFLVSFYNNEISEKSEIFDDQFSVERPDGSNFTLKIRSTKLEDSAMYFCAWGWRLPFLFYGYTFGSGTRLTVV.

CDR3 sequence: CATRTGPDQPQHF. The CDR3 DNA reads TGTGCCACCCGGACAGGGCCGGATCAGCCCCAGCATTTT. The gene calls are TRBV10-3 and TRBJ1-5; 8 bases align to TRBD1. Germline V gives CDR1 ENHRY, CDR2 SYGVKD. J was trimmed by 5 bases and V by 10 bases; bases with no gene match: 7. The CDR3 length is 13 residues.

This rearrangement joins TRBV5-4 to TRBJ2-5; D is perhaps TRBD2 (6 bases). The CDR3 has 16 amino acids. Germline V gene sequence: CDR1 SGHNT, CDR2 YYREEE (reference sequence). V lost 4 bases and J 5 bases, leaving 21 bases between the germline ends. Here the CDR3 reads CASSPGPAGPGETQYF. The CDR3 region has the DNA TGTGCCAGCAGCCCCGGCCCGGCGGGGCCAGGGGAGACCCAGTACTTC. Full variable domain (outside the CDR3, taken from reference TRBV5-4 and TRBJ2-5): ETGVTQSPTHLIKTRGQQVTLRCSSQSGHNTVSWYQQALGQGPQFIFQYYREEENGRGNFPPRFSGLQFPNYSSELNVNALELDDSALYLCASSPGPAGPGETQYFGPGTRLLVL.

This CDR3 reads CASSPQGQGTGELFF. In nucleotides, the CDR3 is TGCGCCAGCAGCCCCCAGGGTCAGGGCACCGGGGAGCTGTTTTTT. The gene calls are TRBV5-1 and TRBJ2-2, with D perhaps TRBD1 (5 bases). V lost 4 bases, J lost 4 bases, and 14 bases lay in between. This CDR3 contains 15 residues. Germline lookup yields CDR1 SGHRS and CDR2 YFSETQ.

The chain recombines TRBV7-3 with TRBJ1-5, with D possibly being TRBD1 (6 bases). V dropped 1 base and J dropped 5 bases, with 12 bases sitting between them. The CDR3 sequence is 15 residues long. In germline, CDR1 is SGHTA, CDR2 FQGTGA. DNA of the CDR3: TGTGCCAGCAGCTTAATTGGGGGGCCCGATCAGCCCCAGCATTTT. As protein: CASSLIGGPDQPQHF.